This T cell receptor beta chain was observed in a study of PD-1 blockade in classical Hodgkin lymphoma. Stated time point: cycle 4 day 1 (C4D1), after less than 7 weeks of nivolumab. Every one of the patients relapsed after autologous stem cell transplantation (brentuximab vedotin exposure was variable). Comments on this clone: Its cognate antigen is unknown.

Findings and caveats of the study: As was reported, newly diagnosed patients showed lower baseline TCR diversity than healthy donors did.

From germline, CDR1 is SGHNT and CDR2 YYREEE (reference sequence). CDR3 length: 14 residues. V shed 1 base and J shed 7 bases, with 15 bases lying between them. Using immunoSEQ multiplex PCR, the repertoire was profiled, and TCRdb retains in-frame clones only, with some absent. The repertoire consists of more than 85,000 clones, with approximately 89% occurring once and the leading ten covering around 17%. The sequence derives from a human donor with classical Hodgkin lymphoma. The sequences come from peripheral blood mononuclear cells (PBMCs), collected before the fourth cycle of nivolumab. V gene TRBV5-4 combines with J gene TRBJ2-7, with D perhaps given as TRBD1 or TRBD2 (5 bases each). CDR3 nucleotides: TGTGCCAGCAGCTTGTACGGGCCAGAGGGGGAGCAGTACTTC. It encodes CASSLYGPEGEQYF.